This T cell receptor (beta chain) was sequenced in a study of cytomegalovirus exposure and HLA in healthy donors. Separate from the roughly 720-subject first cohort was the approximately 120-subject validation cohort, to which the donors belonged. Trimming removed 3 bases at V and 4 bases at J, with 9 bases between. This CDR3 contains 13 residues. CDR1 KGHSH and CDR2 LQKENI come from the germline V gene. TCRdb keeps only in-frame clones here, not all; method: immunoSEQ multiplex PCR. This table has some 170,000 clones, about 95% appearing once. V is TRBV18 and J is TRBJ1-2; D gene unclear. Sequencing was performed on PBMCs. This receptor was identified in a woman in her late teens or twenties in good health and CMV-seronegative. The CDR3 bases are TGTGCCAGCTCACCCGGAGGGATCTATGGCTACACCTTC. This codes for CASSPGGIYGYTF.